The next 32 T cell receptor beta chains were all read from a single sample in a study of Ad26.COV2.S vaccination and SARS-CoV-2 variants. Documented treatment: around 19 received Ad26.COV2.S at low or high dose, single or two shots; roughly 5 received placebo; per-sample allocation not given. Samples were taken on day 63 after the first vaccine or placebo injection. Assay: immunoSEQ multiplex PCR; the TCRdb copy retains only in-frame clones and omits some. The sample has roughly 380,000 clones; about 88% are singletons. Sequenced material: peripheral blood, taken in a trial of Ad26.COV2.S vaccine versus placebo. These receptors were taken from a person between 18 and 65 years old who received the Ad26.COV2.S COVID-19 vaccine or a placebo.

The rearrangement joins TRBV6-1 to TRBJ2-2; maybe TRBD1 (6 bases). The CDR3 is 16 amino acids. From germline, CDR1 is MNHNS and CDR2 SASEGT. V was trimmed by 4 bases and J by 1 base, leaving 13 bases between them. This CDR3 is CASSVTGIWNTGELFF. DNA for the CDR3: TGTGCCAGCAGTGTAACAGGGATTTGGAACACCGGGGAGCTGTTTTTT.

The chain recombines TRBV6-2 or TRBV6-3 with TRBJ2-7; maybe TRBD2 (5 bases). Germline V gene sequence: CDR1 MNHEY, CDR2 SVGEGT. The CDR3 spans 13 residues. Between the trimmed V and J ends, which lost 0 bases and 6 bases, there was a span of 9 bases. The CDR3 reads CASSYSEAAEQYF. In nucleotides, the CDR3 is TGTGCCAGCAGTTACTCGGAGGCGGCCGAGCAGTACTTC.

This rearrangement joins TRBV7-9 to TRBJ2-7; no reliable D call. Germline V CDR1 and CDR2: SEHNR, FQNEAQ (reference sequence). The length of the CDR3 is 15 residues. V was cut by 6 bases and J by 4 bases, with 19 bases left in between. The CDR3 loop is CASSVGQEMRYEQYF. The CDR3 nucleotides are TGTGCCAGCAGTGTTGGGCAGGAGATGAGGTACGAGCAGTACTTC. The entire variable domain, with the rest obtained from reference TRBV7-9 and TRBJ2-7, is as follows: DTGVSQNPRHKITKRGQNVTFRCDPISEHNRLYWYRQTLGQGPEFLTYFQNEAQLEKSRLLSDRFSAERPKGSFSTLEIQRTEQGDSAMYLCASSVGQEMRYEQYFGPGTRLTVT.

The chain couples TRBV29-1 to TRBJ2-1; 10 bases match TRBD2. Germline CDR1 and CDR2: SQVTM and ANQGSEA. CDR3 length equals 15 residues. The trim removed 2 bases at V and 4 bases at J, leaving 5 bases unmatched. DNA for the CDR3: TGCAGCGTTGAAAATCGACTAGCGGGTTACAATGAGCAGTTCTTC. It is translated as CSVENRLAGYNEQFF.

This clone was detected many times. In nucleotides, the CDR3 is TGCGCCAGCAGCCTGACAGATGCGAACACTGAAGCTTTCTTT. It encodes CASSLTDANTEAFF. This chain links TRBV5-1 with TRBJ1-1; a weak D match, TRBD1 (5 bases). Trimming pared 4 bases from V and 1 base from J, leaving 11 bases between. Germline V gene lookup returns CDR1 SGHRS and CDR2 YFSETQ. The CDR3 totals 14 residues.

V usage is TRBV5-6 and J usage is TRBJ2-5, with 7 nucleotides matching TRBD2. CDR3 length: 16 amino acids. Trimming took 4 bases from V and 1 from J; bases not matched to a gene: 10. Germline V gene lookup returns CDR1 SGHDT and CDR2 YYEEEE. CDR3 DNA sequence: TGTGCCAGCAGCCTCAGGGCGGGAGTTGTCCAAGAGACCCAGTACTTC. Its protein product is CASSLRAGVVQETQYF.

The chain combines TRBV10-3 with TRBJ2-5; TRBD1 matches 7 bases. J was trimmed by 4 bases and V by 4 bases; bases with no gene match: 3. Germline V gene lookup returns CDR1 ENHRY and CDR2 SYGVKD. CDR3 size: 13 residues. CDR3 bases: TGTGCCATCAGTGGTTCAGGGGGAGAGACCCAGTACTTC. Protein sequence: CAISGSGGETQYF.

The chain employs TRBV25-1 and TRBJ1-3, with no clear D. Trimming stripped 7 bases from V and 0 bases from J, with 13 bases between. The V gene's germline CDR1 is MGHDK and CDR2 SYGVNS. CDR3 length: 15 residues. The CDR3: CASTHQTSSGNTIYF. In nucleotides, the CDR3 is TGTGCCAGCACCCACCAAACTTCCTCTGGAAACACCATATATTTT.

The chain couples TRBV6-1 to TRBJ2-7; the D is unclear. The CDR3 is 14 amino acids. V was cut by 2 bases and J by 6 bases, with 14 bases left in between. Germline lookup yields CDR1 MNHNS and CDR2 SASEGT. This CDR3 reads CASSEHGPLGEQYF. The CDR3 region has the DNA TGTGCCAGCAGTGAACACGGGCCCTTGGGCGAGCAGTACTTC.

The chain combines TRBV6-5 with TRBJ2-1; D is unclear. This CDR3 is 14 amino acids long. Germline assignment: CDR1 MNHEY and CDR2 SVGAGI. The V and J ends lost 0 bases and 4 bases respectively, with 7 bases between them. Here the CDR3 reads CASSYSSEYNEQFF. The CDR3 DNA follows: TGTGCCAGCAGTTACTCAAGCGAATACAATGAGCAGTTCTTC.

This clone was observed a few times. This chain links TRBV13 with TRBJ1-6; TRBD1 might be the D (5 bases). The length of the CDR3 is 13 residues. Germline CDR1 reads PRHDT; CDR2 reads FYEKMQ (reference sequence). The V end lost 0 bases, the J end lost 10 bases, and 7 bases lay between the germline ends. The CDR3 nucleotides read TGTGCCAGCAGCTTAGGACAGGAATCACCCCTCCACTTT. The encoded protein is CASSLGQESPLHF.

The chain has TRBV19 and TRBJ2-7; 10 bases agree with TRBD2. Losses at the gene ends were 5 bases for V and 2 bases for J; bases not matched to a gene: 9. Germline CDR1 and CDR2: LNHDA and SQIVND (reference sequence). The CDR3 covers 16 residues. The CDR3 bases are TGTGCCAGTAGTGGGATAGCGGGAGGCCTCACCTACGAGCAGTACTTC. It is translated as CASSGIAGGLTYEQYF. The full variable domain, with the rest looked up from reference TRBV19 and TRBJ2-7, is DGGITQSPKYLFRKEGQNVTLSCEQNLNHDAMYWYRQDPGQGLRLIYYSQIVNDFQKGDIAEGYSVSREKKESFPLTVTSAQKNPTAFYLCASSGIAGGLTYEQYFGPGTRLTVT.

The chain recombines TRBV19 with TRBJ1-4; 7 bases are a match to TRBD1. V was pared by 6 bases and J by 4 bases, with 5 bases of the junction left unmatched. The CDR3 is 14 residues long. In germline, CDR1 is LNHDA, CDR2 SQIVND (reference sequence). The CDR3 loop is CASRRTGNNEKLFF. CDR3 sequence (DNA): TGTGCCAGTAGGAGGACAGGAAATAATGAAAAACTGTTTTTT.

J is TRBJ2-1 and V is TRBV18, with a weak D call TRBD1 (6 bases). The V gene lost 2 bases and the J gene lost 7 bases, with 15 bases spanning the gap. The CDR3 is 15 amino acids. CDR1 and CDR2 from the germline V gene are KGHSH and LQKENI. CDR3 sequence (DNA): TGTGCCAGCTCACCATCGGGGACATCCGTTAATGAGCAGTTCTTC. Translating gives CASSPSGTSVNEQFF. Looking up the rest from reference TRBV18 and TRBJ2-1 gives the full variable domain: NAGVMQNPRHLVRRRGQEARLRCSPMKGHSHVYWYRQLPEEGLKFMVYLQKENIIDESGMPKERFSAEFPKEGPSILRIQQVVRGDSAAYFCASSPSGTSVNEQFFGPGTRLTVL.

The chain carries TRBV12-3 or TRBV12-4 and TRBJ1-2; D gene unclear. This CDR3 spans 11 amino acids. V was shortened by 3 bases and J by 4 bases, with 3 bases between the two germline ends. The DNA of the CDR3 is TGTGCCAGCAGTTTTGCCTATGGCTACACCTTC. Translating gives CASSFAYGYTF.

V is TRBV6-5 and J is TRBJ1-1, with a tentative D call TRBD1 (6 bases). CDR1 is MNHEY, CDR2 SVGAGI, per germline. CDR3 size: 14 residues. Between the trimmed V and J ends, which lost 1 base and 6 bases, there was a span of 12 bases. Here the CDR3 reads CASSYLRGGAEAFF. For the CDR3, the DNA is TGTGCCAGCAGTTACTTGAGGGGGGGCGCTGAAGCTTTCTTT.

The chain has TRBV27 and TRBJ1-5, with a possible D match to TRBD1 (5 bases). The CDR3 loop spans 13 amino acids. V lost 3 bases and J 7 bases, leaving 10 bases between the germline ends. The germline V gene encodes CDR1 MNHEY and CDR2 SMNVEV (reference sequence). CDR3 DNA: TGTGCCAGCAGTTTTTTTGGGGGGCAGCCCCAGCATTTT. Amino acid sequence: CASSFFGGQPQHF.

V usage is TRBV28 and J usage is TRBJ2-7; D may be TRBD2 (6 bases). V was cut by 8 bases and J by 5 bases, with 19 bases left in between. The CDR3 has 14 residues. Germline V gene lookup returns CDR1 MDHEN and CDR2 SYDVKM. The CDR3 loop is CASGRRGPPDEQYF. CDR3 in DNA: TGTGCCAGCGGGAGGAGGGGACCCCCGGACGAGCAGTACTTC.

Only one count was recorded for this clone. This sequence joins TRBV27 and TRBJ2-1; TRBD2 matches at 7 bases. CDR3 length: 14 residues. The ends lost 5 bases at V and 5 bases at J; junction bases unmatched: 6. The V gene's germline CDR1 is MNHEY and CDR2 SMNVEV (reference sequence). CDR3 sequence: CASSLQRGDNEQFF. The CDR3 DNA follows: TGTGCCAGCAGTCTCCAGCGGGGCGACAATGAGCAGTTCTTC.

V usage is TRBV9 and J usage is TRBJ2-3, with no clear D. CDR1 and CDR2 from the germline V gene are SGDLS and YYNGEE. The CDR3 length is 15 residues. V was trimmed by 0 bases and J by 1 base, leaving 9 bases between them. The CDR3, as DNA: TGTGCCAGCAGCGTAGTCGGTATAGGCACAGATACGCAGTATTTT. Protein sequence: CASSVVGIGTDTQYF.

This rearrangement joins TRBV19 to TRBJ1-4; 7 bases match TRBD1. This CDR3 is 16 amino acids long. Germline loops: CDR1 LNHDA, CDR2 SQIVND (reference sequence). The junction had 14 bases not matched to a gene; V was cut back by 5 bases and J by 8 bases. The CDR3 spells CASSPFPGQLTEKLFF. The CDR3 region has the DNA TGTGCCAGTAGTCCCTTTCCGGGACAGCTAACCGAAAAACTGTTTTTT. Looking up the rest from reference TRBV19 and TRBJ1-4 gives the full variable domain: DGGITQSPKYLFRKEGQNVTLSCEQNLNHDAMYWYRQDPGQGLRLIYYSQIVNDFQKGDIAEGYSVSREKKESFPLTVTSAQKNPTAFYLCASSPFPGQLTEKLFFGSGTQLSVL.

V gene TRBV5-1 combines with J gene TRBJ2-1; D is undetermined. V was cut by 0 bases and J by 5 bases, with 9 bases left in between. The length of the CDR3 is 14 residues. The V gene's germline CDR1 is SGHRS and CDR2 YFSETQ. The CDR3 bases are TGCGCCAGCAGCTTGGGGGGAATGGACAATGAGCAGTTCTTC. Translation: CASSLGGMDNEQFF.

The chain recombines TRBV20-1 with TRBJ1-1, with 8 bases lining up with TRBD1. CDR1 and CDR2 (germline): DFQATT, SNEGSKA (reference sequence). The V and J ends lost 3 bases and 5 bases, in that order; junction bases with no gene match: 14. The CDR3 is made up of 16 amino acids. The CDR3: CSASRTGPGSVTEAFF. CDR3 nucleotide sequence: TGCAGTGCTAGTCGGACAGGGCCGGGATCGGTAACTGAAGCTTTCTTT.

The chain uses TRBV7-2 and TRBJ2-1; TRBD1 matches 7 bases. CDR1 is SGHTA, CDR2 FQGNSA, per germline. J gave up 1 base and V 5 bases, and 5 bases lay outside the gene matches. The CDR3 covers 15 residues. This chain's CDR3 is CASSSRDSSYNEQFF. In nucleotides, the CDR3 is TGTGCCAGCAGCAGCCGGGACAGTTCCTACAATGAGCAGTTCTTC.

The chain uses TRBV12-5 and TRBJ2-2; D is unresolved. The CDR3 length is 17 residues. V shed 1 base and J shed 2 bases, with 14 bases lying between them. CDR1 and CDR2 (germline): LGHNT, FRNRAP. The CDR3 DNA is TGTGCTAGTGGTTTGGGAGGCGGCCCTACCAACACCGGGGAGCTGTTTTTT. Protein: CASGLGGGPTNTGELFF.

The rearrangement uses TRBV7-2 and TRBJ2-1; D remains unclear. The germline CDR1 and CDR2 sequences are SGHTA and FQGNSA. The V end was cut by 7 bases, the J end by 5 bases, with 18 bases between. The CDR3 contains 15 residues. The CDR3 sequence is CASTSGDGPNNEQFF. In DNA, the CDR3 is TGTGCCAGCACCTCCGGAGACGGTCCCAACAATGAGCAGTTCTTC.

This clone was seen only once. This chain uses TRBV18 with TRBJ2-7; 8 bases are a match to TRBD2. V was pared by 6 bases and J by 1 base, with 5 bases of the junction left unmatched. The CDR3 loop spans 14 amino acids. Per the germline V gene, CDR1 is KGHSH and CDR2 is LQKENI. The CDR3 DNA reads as TGTGCCAGCTCGGCCCGGGGGGGATCCTACGAGCAGTACTTC. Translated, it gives CASSARGGSYEQYF.

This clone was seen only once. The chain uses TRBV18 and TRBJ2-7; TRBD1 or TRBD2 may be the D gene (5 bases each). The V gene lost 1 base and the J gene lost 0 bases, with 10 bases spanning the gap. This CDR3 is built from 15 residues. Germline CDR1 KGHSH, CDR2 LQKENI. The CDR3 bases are TGTGCCAGCTCACCACTTTCCGGGGCCTCCTACGAGCAGTACTTC. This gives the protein CASSPLSGASYEQYF.

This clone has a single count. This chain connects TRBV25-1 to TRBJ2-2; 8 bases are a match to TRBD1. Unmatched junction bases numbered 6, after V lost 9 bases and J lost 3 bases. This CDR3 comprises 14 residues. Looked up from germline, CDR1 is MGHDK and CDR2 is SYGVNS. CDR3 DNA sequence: TGTGCCAGTGAGGACAGGGAGGACACCGGGGAGCTGTTTTTT. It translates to CASEDREDTGELFF.

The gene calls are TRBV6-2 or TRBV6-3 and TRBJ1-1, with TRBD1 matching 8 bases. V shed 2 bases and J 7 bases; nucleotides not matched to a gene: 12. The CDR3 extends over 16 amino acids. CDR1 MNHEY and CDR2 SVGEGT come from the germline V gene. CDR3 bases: TGTGCCAGCAGTTACCCCGGGGACAGGCCTTACGGTGAAGCTTTCTTT. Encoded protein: CASSYPGDRPYGEAFF.

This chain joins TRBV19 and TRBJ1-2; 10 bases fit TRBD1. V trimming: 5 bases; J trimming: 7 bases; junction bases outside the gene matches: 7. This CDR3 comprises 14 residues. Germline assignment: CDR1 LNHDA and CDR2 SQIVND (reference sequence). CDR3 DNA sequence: TGTGCCAGTAGTTCTACCGGGACAGGGGTTGGCTACACCTTC. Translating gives CASSSTGTGVGYTF.

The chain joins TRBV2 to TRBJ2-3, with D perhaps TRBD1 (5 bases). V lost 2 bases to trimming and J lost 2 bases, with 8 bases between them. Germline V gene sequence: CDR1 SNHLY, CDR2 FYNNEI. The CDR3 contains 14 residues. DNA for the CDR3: TGTGCCAGCAGTGAATGGACACCCACAGATACGCAGTATTTT. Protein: CASSEWTPTDTQYF.